Following are 28 T cell receptor beta chains from one sample sequenced in a study of cytomegalovirus exposure and HLA in healthy donors. 13 Jbeta primers and 60 Vbeta primers were used for the PCR. The repertoire was sequenced with immunoSEQ multiplex PCR; TCRdb's copy has only in-frame clones and lacks some. The sample comprises 150,000 to 200,000 clones, around 80% of which are singletons, and 1% rests with the top ten. Sequencing was done on a sample of PBMCs. These receptors all come from a woman between 35 and 50 years old in good health and CMV-seronegative.

The rearrangement joins TRBV29-1 to TRBJ2-3; tentatively, D is TRBD1 (6 bases). The V and J ends lost 0 bases and 3 bases respectively, with 16 bases between them. CDR3 length: 16 residues. CDR1 SQVTM and CDR2 ANQGSEA come from the germline V gene. The CDR3 nucleotides are TGCAGCGTTGAAGATCCCCACAGGGTAGGGACAGATACGCAGTATTTT. Protein sequence: CSVEDPHRVGTDTQYF.

The CDR3 DNA is TGTGCCACCAGAGAGGACTTTAGGACAGATACGCAGTATTTT. It translates to CATREDFRTDTQYF. The chain links TRBV6-5 to TRBJ2-3, with a tentative D call TRBD2 (5 bases). The CDR3 spans 14 residues. Trimming took 10 bases from V and 3 from J, leaving 17 bases between them. Germline CDR1 reads MNHEY; CDR2 reads SVGAGI.

V is TRBV2 and J is TRBJ2-6, with 8 bases lining up with TRBD1. The CDR3 extends over 15 amino acids. The V and J ends lost 5 bases and 2 bases, in that order; junction bases with no gene match: 2. The germline V gene encodes CDR1 SNHLY and CDR2 FYNNEI. CDR3 DNA sequence: TGTGCCAGCAGTCCGGACAGGGCTGGGGCCAACGTCCTGACTTTC. Translated: CASSPDRAGANVLTF.

This chain links TRBV7-8 with TRBJ2-1; 8 bases line up with TRBD2. This CDR3 is built from 14 residues. Germline loops: CDR1 SGHVS, CDR2 FQNEAQ. The trim removed 3 bases at V and 10 bases at J, leaving 8 bases unmatched. CDR3 nucleotide sequence: TGTGCCAGCAGCTTCGGTAGCGGGATTAACGAGCAGTTCTTC. Its protein product is CASSFGSGINEQFF.

This sequence joins TRBV30 and TRBJ2-3; 8 bases map to TRBD2. After removal of 5 bases from V and 3 bases from J, the junction contained 7 bases not matched to a gene. CDR1 is GTSNPN and CDR2 is SVGIG in the germline V gene (reference sequence). The CDR3 consists of 14 residues. CDR3 bases: TGTGCCTGGTCGAGCGGGAGTACTACAGATACGCAGTATTTT. Translated, it gives CAWSSGSTTDTQYF.

This clone was seen a few times. The chain is built from TRBV5-1 and TRBJ2-7; D gene unclear. Germline V CDR1 and CDR2: SGHRS, YFSETQ. The V gene lost 4 bases and the J gene lost 6 bases, with 14 bases spanning the gap. There are 13 residues in the CDR3. The CDR3 region is CASSISQWSEQYF. CDR3 bases: TGCGCCAGCAGCATTTCTCAGTGGAGCGAGCAGTACTTC.

The chain has TRBV5-1 and TRBJ2-2; D may be TRBD2 (5 bases). Looked up from germline, CDR1 is SGHRS and CDR2 is YFSETQ. There are 15 residues in the CDR3. V lost 0 bases, J lost 7 bases, and 13 bases lay in between. The CDR3 DNA reads as TGCGCCAGCAGCTTGGCCACGAGCGCGGGCGGGGAGCTGTTTTTT. It yields the protein CASSLATSAGGELFF.

The CDR3 nucleotides are TGTGCCAGCAGCCGACTAGCGGGAGGGCCCAATGAGCAGTTCTTC. This codes for CASSRLAGGPNEQFF. The chain couples TRBV11-2 to TRBJ2-1; 14 bases agree with TRBD2. CDR1 is SGHAT, CDR2 FQNNGV, per germline. CDR3 length: 15 residues. After removal of 5 bases from V and 6 bases from J, the junction contained 3 bases not matched to a gene.

The count of this clone is one. The rearrangement links TRBV5-6 to TRBJ2-5; 9 bases map to TRBD2. Germline V gene data show CDR1 as SGHDT and CDR2 as YYEEEE. The ends lost 3 bases at V and 5 bases at J; junction bases unmatched: 5. This CDR3 region has 14 residues. CDR3 loop: CASSWGLAAETQYF. CDR3 sequence (DNA): TGTGCCAGCAGCTGGGGACTAGCAGCTGAGACCCAGTACTTC.

The chain carries TRBV19 and TRBJ1-5, with 7 bases fitting TRBD1. Germline-derived CDR1 and CDR2 are LNHDA and SQIVND (reference sequence). This CDR3 has 15 amino acids. V lost 1 base, J lost 6 bases, and 6 bases stayed unmatched. CDR3 nucleotides: TGTGCCAGTAGTATAGCTTGGACAGGCGGTCAGCCCCAGCATTTT. Its translation: CASSIAWTGGQPQHF.

The rearrangement joins TRBV7-3 to TRBJ2-3, with a weak D call TRBD1 (6 bases). Germline V gene lookup returns CDR1 SGHTA and CDR2 FQGTGA. This CDR3 is 13 amino acids long. The V end was cut by 5 bases, the J end by 2 bases, with 8 bases between. In nucleotides, the CDR3 is TGTGCCAGCAGCCGGGACAACACAGATACGCAGTATTTT. Translation: CASSRDNTDTQYF.

The genes are TRBV30 and TRBJ2-1, with 7 bases fitting TRBD2. Germline V gives CDR1 GTSNPN, CDR2 SVGIG (reference sequence). V lost 0 bases and J lost 5; bases outside the gene matches: 4. There are 14 residues in the CDR3. The CDR3 coding sequence is TGTGCCTGGAGTGTAAGGCTAGCGGACAATGAGCAGTTCTTC. Translated, it gives CAWSVRLADNEQFF.

The J gene is TRBJ2-5, the V gene TRBV19; TRBD1 might be the D (6 bases). The germline V gene has CDR1 LNHDA and CDR2 SQIVND (reference sequence). Trimming stripped 3 bases from V and 3 bases from J, with 17 bases between. The length of the CDR3 is 16 residues. The CDR3 reads CASSMDTGFGEETQYF. The CDR3 region has the DNA TGTGCCAGTAGTATGGATACAGGGTTCGGGGAAGAGACCCAGTACTTC.

The chain employs TRBV30 and TRBJ1-2, with D possibly matching TRBD1 (6 bases). V was trimmed by 3 bases and J by 0 bases, leaving 11 bases between them. There are 14 residues in the CDR3. The germline gives CDR1 GTSNPN, CDR2 SVGIG (reference sequence). The DNA for the CDR3 is TGTGCCTGGAGAGACAGGAACCCTAACTATGGCTACACCTTC. Its protein product is CAWRDRNPNYGYTF.

The rearrangement links TRBV29-1 to TRBJ1-1; D unresolved. Germline V lookup: CDR1 SQVTM, CDR2 ANQGSEA. CDR3 length: 11 amino acids. Between the trimmed V and J ends, which lost 5 bases and 1 base, there was a span of 5 bases. Written as DNA, the CDR3 is TGCAGCGTTTCATGGAACACTGAAGCTTTCTTT. Its translation is CSVSWNTEAFF.

V and J are TRBV9 and TRBJ2-3; weak D call: TRBD1 (5 bases). Germline values: CDR1 SGDLS, CDR2 YYNGEE. Deletions cut 1 base from V and 0 bases from J, with 15 bases between. This CDR3 is 17 amino acids long. The CDR3 loop reads CASSVSQGAGSTDTQYF. The CDR3 DNA sequence: TGTGCCAGCAGCGTAAGCCAAGGGGCAGGCAGCACAGATACGCAGTATTTT. The entire variable domain, with the rest obtained from reference TRBV9 and TRBJ2-3, is as follows: DSGVTQTPKHLITATGQRVTLRCSPRSGDLSVYWYQQSLDQGLQFLIQYYNGEERAKGNILERFSAQQFPDLHSELNLSSLELGDSALYFCASSVSQGAGSTDTQYFGPGTRLTVL.

The rearrangement links TRBV6-6 to TRBJ1-4; D possibly corresponds to TRBD1 (5 bases). With 7 bases removed from V and 8 bases from J, the gap between germline ends came to 14 bases. Germline values: CDR1 MNHNY, CDR2 SVGAGI (reference sequence). The CDR3 spans 13 residues. The CDR3 spells CASKESGGEKLFF. The CDR3, as DNA: TGTGCCAGCAAGGAATCCGGGGGGGAAAAACTGTTTTTT.

The rearrangement links TRBV11-3 to TRBJ2-7; 7 bases agree with TRBD1. CDR1 is SGHNT and CDR2 is YENEEA in the germline V gene. The ends lost 5 bases at V and 6 bases at J; junction bases unmatched: 4. This CDR3 spans 12 amino acids. The CDR3: CASSQTGSEQYF. The DNA for the CDR3 is TGTGCCAGCAGCCAGACAGGGAGCGAGCAGTACTTC.

The rearrangement joins TRBV11-1 to TRBJ2-7, with 13 bases fitting TRBD2. The CDR3 length is 14 residues. Per the germline V gene, CDR1 is SGHAT and CDR2 is FQDESV (reference sequence). With V trimmed by 6 bases and J by 6 bases, 5 bases remained unmatched. CDR3 nucleotides: TGTGCCAGCAGACGGACTAGCGGGAGATCCGAGCAGTACTTC. Protein: CASRRTSGRSEQYF. The whole variable domain, remainder taken from reference TRBV11-1 and TRBJ2-7, is EAEVAQSPRYKITEKSQAVAFWCDPISGHATLYWYRQILGQGPELLVQFQDESVVDDSQLPKDRFSAERLKGVDSTLKIQPAELGDSAMYLCASRRTSGRSEQYFGPGTRLTVT.

The genes are TRBV2 and TRBJ2-3; D gene uncertain. CDR3 length equals 12 residues. Germline-derived CDR1 and CDR2 are SNHLY and FYNNEI. V lost 6 bases to trimming and J lost 5 bases, with 9 bases between them. CDR3 sequence: CASRLVKDTQYF. The CDR3 DNA follows: TGTGCCAGCAGGCTAGTCAAAGATACGCAGTATTTT.

Only a few counts were recorded for this clone. V is TRBV6-1 and J is TRBJ1-5; TRBD1 is a possible D gene (6 bases). The V end lost 7 bases, the J end lost 0 bases, and 10 bases lay between the germline ends. The germline gives CDR1 MNHNS, CDR2 SASEGT. This CDR3 region has 14 residues. This CDR3 is CASKGQISNQPQHF. In DNA form, the CDR3 reads TGTGCCAGCAAAGGACAGATTAGCAATCAGCCCCAGCATTTT.

This clone was seen just once. The chain joins TRBV5-8 to TRBJ2-1; 8 nucleotides match TRBD2. Germline V gene sequence: CDR1 SGHTS, CDR2 YDEGEE. V trimming: 6 bases; J trimming: 6 bases; junction bases outside the gene matches: 14. This CDR3 comprises 16 residues. The CDR3 region is CASTLAASIRGNEQFF. The DNA of the CDR3 is TGTGCCAGCACACTAGCGGCCTCAATTAGAGGCAATGAGCAGTTCTTC.

The genes are TRBV7-2 and TRBJ2-7; D is uncertain. V was cut by 1 base and J by 5 bases, with 9 bases left in between. The CDR3 has 13 residues. In germline, CDR1 is SGHTA, CDR2 FQGNSA. CDR3 sequence (DNA): TGTGCCAGCAGCTTAGATGGCATTGACGAGCAGTACTTC. It specifies CASSLDGIDEQYF.

The rearrangement joins TRBV5-4 to TRBJ1-2; 8 bases fit TRBD1. The V segment lost 4 bases and the J segment 8 bases; nucleotides outside the gene matches: 13. The CDR3 sequence is 15 residues long. CDR1 and CDR2 from the germline V gene are SGHNT and YYREEE (reference sequence). The CDR3 DNA reads as TGTGCCAGCAGCCCCTCAGACAGGGGCCGTGTAGGCTACACCTTC. Its protein is CASSPSDRGRVGYTF. Full variable domain (remainder filled in from reference TRBV5-4 and TRBJ1-2): ETGVTQSPTHLIKTRGQQVTLRCSSQSGHNTVSWYQQALGQGPQFIFQYYREEENGRGNFPPRFSGLQFPNYSSELNVNALELDDSALYLCASSPSDRGRVGYTFGSGTRLTVV.

V usage is TRBV29-1 and J usage is TRBJ1-2; 7 nucleotides agree with TRBD1. CDR3 size: 14 residues. V was clipped by 1 base and J by 5 bases; unmatched bases: 7. CDR1 is SQVTM and CDR2 is ANQGSEA in the germline V gene. CDR3 sequence: CSVEVGTAIYGYTF. The CDR3 bases are TGCAGCGTTGAAGTTGGGACAGCGATATATGGCTACACCTTC.

V and J are TRBV27 and TRBJ2-7, with D perhaps TRBD1 (6 bases). The CDR3 consists of 13 residues. CDR1 is MNHEY and CDR2 is SMNVEV in the germline V gene (reference sequence). Trimming removed 6 bases at V and 1 base at J, with 10 bases between. The CDR3: CASRPTGSYEQYF. The CDR3 DNA reads TGTGCCAGCAGGCCGACAGGTTCCTACGAGCAGTACTTC.

This clone was detected a few times. This rearrangement joins TRBV7-9 to TRBJ2-7; D perhaps matches TRBD1 (6 bases). Trimming stripped 5 bases from V and 2 bases from J, with 16 bases between. The length of the CDR3 is 15 residues. Looked up from germline, CDR1 is SEHNR and CDR2 is FQNEAQ (reference sequence). CDR3 in amino acids: CASSPRRTEAYEQYF. The CDR3, as DNA: TGTGCCAGCAGCCCCCGCCGGACAGAAGCCTACGAGCAGTACTTC.

The CDR3 nucleotides read TGTGCCAGCAGCGGTACAGGGGGCAAGGGCTACACCTTC. Its translation: CASSGTGGKGYTF. This chain links TRBV7-2 with TRBJ1-2, with TRBD1 identical over 9 bases. Per germline, CDR1 SGHTA and CDR2 FQGNSA. CDR3 length: 13 amino acids. With 5 bases clipped from V and 8 bases from J, the junction kept 6 bases outside the gene matches.